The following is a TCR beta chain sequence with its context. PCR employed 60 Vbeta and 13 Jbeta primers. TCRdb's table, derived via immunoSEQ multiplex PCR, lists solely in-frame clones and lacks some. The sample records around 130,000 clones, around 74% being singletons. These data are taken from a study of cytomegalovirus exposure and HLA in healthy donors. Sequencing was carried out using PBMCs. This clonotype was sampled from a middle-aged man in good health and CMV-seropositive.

The DNA for the CDR3 is TGTGCCAGCAGCCTTAAAATCGGGGCAGGGGGTCCCTACGAGCAGTACTTC. Translating it yields CASSLKIGAGGPYEQYF. The genes are TRBV5-4 and TRBJ2-7, with 7 bases that match TRBD1. CDR3 length: 17 residues. Germline CDR1 is SGHNT and CDR2 is YYREEE (reference sequence). With 4 bases clipped from V and 2 bases from J, the junction kept 15 bases outside the gene matches.